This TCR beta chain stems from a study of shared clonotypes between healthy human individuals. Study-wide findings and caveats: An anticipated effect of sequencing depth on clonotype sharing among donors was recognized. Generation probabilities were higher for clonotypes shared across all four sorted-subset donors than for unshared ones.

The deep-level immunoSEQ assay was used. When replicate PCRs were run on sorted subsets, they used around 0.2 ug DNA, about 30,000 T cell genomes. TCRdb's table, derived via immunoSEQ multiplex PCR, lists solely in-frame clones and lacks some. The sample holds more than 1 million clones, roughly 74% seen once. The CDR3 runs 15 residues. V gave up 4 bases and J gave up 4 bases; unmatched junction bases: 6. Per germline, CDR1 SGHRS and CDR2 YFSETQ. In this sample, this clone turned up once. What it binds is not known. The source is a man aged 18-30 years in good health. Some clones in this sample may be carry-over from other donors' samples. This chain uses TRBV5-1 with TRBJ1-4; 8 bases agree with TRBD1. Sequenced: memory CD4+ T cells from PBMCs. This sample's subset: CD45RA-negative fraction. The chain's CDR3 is CASSRWTGFNEKLFF. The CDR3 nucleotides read TGCGCCAGCAGCCGGTGGACAGGGTTTAATGAAAAACTGTTTTTT.